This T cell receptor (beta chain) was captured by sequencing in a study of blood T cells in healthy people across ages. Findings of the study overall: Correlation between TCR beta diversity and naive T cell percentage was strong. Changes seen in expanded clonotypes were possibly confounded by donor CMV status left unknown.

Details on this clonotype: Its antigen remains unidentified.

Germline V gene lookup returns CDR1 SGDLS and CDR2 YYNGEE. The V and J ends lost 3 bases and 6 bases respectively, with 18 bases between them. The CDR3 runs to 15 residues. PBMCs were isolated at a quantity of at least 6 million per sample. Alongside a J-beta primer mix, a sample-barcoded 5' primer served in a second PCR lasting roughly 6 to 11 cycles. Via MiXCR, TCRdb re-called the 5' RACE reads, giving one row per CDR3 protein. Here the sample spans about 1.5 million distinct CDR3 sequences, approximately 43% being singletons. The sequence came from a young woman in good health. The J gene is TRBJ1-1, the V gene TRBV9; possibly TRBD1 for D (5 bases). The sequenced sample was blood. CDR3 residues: CASSEFTGRSAEAFF. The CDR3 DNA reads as TGTGCCAGCAGCGAATTTACAGGTAGATCAGCTGAAGCTTTCTTT. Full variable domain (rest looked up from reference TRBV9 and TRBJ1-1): DSGVTQTPKHLITATGQRVTLRCSPRSGDLSVYWYQQSLDQGLQFLIQYYNGEERAKGNILERFSAQQFPDLHSELNLSSLELGDSALYFCASSEFTGRSAEAFFGQGTRLTVV.